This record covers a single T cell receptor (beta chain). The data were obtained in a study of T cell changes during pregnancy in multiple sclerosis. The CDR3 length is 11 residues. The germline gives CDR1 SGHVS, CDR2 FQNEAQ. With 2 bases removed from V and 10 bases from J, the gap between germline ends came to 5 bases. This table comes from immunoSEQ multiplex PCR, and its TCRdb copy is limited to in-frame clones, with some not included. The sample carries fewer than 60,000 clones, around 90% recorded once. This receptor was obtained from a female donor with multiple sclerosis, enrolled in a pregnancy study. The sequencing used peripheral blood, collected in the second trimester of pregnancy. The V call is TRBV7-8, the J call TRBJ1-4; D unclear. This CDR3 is CASSLHGKLFF. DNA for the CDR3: TGTGCCAGCAGCTTACACGGAAAACTGTTTTTT.